The clone carrying this TCR beta chain was detected only once. The sample comes from a study of T cell changes during pregnancy in multiple sclerosis. Data came from immunoSEQ multiplex PCR; TCRdb stores just in-frame clones and leaves some out. The data hold around 75,000 clones, with over 85% observed a single time. CDR3 size: 13 residues. Trimming left V 5 bases short and J 4 bases short, with 9 bases between. The germline V gene encodes CDR1 MNHEY and CDR2 SVGAGI. The source is a female donor with multiple sclerosis, enrolled in a pregnancy study. The sample consisted of CD4+ T cells from peripheral blood mononuclear cells, taken after pregnancy. The chain recombines TRBV6-5 with TRBJ1-5, with D unresolved. CDR3 sequence reads: CASSQARNQPQHF. As DNA, the CDR3 is TGTGCCAGCAGTCAAGCGAGGAATCAGCCCCAGCATTTT.